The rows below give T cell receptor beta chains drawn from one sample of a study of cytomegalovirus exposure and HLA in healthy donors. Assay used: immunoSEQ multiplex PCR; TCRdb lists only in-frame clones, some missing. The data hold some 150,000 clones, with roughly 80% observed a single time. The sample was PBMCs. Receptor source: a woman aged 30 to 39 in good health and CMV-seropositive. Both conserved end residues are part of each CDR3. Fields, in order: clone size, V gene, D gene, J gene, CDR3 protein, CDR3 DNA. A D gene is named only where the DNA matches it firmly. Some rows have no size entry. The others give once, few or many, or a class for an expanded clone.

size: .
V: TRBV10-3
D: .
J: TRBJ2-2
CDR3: CAILRDGDNTGELFF
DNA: TGTGCCATCCTCCGAGACGGGGATAACACCGGGGAGCTGTTTTTT

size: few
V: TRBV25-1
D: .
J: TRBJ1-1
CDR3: CASRPGVNTEAFF
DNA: TGTGCCAGCAGGCCAGGGGTGAACACTGAAGCTTTCTTT

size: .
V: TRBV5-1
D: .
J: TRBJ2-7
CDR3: CASRRTTGKYYFEQYF
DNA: TGCGCCAGCAGGAGGACGACAGGAAAGTACTATTTCGAGCAGTACTTC

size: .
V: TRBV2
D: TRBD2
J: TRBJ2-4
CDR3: CASRGLAGIAKNIQYF
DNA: TGTGCCAGCAGGGGACTAGCGGGAATAGCCAAAAACATTCAGTACTTC

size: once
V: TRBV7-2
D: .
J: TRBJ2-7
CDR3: CATSTSPGAEYIYEQYF
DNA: TGTGCCACTTCGACTAGCCCGGGGGCTGAATATATCTACGAGCAGTACTTC

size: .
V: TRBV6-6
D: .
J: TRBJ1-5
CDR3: CASSYRGSNQPQHF
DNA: TGTGCCAGCAGTTACAGGGGAAGCAATCAGCCCCAGCATTTT

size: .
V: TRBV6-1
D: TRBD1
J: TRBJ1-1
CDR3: CASRPDRINTEAFF
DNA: TGTGCCAGCAGACCGGACAGGATCAACACTGAAGCTTTCTTT

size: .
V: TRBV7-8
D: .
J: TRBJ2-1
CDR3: CASSLSRMSSYNEQFF
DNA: TGTGCCAGCAGCTTAAGCCGAATGAGCTCCTACAATGAGCAGTTCTTC

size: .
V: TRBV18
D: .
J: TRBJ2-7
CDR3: CASSPGGNSYEQYF
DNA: TGTGCCAGCTCACCAGGGGGGAACTCCTACGAGCAGTACTTC

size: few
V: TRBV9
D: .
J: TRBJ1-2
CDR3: CASHRARYGYTF
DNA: TGTGCCAGCCACAGGGCCCGCTATGGCTACACCTTC

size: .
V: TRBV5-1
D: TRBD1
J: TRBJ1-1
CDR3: CASSAGQLMNTEAFF
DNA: TGCGCCAGCAGCGCGGGACAGCTCATGAACACTGAAGCTTTCTTT

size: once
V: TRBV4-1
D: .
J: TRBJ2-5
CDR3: CASSQDRIQHSGETQYF
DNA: TGCGCCAGCAGCCAAGATAGGATCCAGCATTCGGGAGAGACCCAGTACTTC

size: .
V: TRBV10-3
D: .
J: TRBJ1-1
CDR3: CAISWGGSAEAFF
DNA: TGTGCCATCAGTTGGGGGGGGAGCGCTGAAGCTTTCTTT

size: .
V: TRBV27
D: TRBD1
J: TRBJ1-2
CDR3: CASSLVTDRAFYGYTF
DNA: TGTGCCAGCAGTTTAGTCACCGACAGGGCTTTCTATGGCTACACCTTC

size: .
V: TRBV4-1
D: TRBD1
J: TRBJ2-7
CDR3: CASSHQDRADYEQYF
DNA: TGCGCCAGCAGCCACCAGGACAGGGCTGACTACGAGCAGTACTTC

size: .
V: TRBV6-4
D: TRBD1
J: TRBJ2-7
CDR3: CASRFFGPGTVLNTYEQYF
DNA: TGTGCCAGCAGGTTTTTCGGACCCGGGACAGTCCTAAACACCTACGAGCAGTACTTC

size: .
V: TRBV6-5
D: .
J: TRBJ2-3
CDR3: CASVEGPTDTQYF
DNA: TGTGCCAGCGTTGAGGGTCCCACAGATACGCAGTATTTT

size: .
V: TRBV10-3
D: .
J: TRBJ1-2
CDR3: CATRGGIYGYTF
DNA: TGTGCCACCAGGGGAGGGATCTATGGCTACACCTTC

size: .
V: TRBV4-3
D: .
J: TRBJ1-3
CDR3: CASSRTGNSGNTIYF
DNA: TGCGCCAGCAGTCGGACTGGGAACTCTGGAAACACCATATATTTT

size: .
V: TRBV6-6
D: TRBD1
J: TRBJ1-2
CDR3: CASSEDRGLHGYTF
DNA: TGTGCCAGCAGTGAGGACAGGGGGCTTCATGGCTACACCTTC

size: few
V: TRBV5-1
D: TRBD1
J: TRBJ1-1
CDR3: CASSWDRANTEAFF
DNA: TGCGCCAGCAGCTGGGACAGGGCGAACACTGAAGCTTTCTTT

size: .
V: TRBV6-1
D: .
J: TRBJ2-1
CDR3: CASSDGAGPYNEQFF
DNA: TGTGCCAGCAGTGACGGGGCGGGGCCTTACAATGAGCAGTTCTTC

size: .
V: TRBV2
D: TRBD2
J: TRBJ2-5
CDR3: CASGGEPSGGSQETQYF
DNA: TGTGCCAGCGGCGGGGAGCCTAGCGGGGGTTCCCAAGAGACCCAGTACTTC

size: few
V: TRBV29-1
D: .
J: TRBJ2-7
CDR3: CSVPQGYEQYF
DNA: TGCAGCGTTCCCCAGGGTTACGAGCAGTACTTC

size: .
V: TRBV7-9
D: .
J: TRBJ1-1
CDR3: CASSDQAGTLNTEAFF
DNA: TGTGCCAGCAGCGATCAAGCAGGCACCTTAAACACTGAAGCTTTCTTT

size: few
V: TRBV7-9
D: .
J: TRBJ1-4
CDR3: CASSKVGTGGEKLFF
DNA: TGTGCCAGCTCGAAGGTGGGGACGGGGGGTGAAAAACTGTTTTTT

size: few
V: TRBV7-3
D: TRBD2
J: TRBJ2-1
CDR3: CASSLLVGGGDEQFF
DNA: TGTGCCAGCAGCCTCCTCGTTGGCGGGGGAGATGAGCAGTTCTTC

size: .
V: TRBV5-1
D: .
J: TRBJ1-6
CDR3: CASRSGLDNSPLHF
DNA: TGCGCCAGCAGGTCAGGGCTTGATAATTCACCCCTCCACTTT

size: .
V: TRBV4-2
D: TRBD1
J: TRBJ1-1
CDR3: CASSRDRGHTEAFF
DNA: TGTGCCAGCAGCCGAGACAGGGGGCACACTGAAGCTTTCTTT

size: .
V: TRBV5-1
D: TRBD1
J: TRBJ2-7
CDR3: CASSALGSTGLHEQYF
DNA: TGCGCCAGCAGTGCGCTCGGATCGACAGGGCTCCACGAGCAGTACTTC

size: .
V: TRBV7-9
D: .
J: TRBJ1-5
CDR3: CASSLRGARDQPQHF
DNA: TGTGCCAGCAGCTTACGGGGGGCGCGGGATCAGCCCCAGCATTTT

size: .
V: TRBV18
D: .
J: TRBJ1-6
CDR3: CASSPSTGINSPLHF
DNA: TGTGCCAGCTCACCATCAACAGGGATCAATTCACCCCTCCACTTT

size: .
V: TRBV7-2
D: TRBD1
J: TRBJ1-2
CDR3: CASSLDREGGYTF
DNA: TGTGCCAGCAGCCTGGACAGGGAGGGAGGCTACACCTTC

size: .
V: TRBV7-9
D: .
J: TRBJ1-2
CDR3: CASSLQANYGYTF
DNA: TGTGCCAGCAGCTTACAGGCTAACTATGGCTACACCTTC

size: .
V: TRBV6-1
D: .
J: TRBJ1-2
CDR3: CASSVDIGYGYTF
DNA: TGTGCCAGCAGTGTCGACATAGGCTATGGCTACACCTTC

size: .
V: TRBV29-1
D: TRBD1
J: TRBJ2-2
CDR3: CSVEDARQGSTGELFF
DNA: TGCAGCGTTGAAGATGCGAGACAGGGATCCACCGGGGAGCTGTTTTTT

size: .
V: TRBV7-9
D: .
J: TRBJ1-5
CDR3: CASSRDSNQPQHF
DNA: TGTGCCAGCAGCCGGGATAGCAATCAGCCCCAGCATTTT

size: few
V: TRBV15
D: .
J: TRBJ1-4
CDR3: CATSRGDSATNEKLFF
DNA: TGTGCCACCAGCAGAGGAGACAGTGCAACTAATGAAAAACTGTTTTTT

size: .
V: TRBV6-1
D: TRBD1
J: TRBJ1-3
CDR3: CASSEYPGTGFSGNTIYF
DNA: TGTGCCAGCAGTGAGTACCCCGGGACAGGCTTCTCTGGAAACACCATATATTTT

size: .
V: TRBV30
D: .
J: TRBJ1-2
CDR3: CAWSLGGSYGYTF
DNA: TGTGCCTGGAGTTTGGGGGGGAGTTATGGCTACACCTTC

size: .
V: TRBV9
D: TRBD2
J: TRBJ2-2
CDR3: CASSVARIAGADTGELFF
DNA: TGTGCCAGCAGCGTAGCCCGGATAGCGGGGGCCGACACCGGGGAGCTGTTTTTT

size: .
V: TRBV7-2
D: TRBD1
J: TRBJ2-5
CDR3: CASSPTGVAEETQYF
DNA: TGTGCCAGCAGCCCGACAGGGGTCGCTGAAGAGACCCAGTACTTC